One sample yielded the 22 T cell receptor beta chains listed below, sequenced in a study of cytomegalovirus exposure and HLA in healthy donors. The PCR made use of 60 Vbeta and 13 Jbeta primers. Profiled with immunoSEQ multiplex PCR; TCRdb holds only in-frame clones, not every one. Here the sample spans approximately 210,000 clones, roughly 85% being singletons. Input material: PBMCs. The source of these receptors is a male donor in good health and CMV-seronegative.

CDR3 nucleotide sequence: TGCAGCGTCTTACTCGACTCCCACCCCTACGAGCAGTACTTC. It encodes CSVLLDSHPYEQYF. This sequence joins TRBV29-1 and TRBJ2-7; unclear D gene. The germline V and J ends were trimmed by 6 bases and 2 bases, with 17 bases remaining between them. CDR3 length: 14 residues. CDR1 and CDR2 (germline): SQVTM, ANQGSEA.

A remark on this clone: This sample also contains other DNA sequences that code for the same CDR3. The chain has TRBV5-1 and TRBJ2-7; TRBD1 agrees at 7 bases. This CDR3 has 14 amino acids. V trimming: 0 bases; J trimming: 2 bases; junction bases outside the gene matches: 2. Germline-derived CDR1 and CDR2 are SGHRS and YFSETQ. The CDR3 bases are TGCGCCAGCAGCTTGGGGGGACAGACCTACGAGCAGTACTTC. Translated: CASSLGGQTYEQYF. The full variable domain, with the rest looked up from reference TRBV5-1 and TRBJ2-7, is KAGVTQTPRYLIKTRGQQVTLSCSPISGHRSVSWYQQTPGQGLQFLFEYFSETQRNKGNFPGRFSGRQFSNSRSEMNVSTLELGDSALYLCASSLGGQTYEQYFGPGTRLTVT.

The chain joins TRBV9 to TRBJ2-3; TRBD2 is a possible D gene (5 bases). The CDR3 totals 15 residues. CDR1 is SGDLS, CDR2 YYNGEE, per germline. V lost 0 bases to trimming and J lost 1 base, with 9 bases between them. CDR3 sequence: CASSVVRTGTDTQYF. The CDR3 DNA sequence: TGTGCCAGCAGCGTAGTCCGGACTGGCACAGATACGCAGTATTTT.

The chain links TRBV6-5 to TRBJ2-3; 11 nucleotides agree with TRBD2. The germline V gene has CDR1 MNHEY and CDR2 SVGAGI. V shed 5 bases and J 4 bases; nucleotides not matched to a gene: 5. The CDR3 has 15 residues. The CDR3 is CASSPSSGGPDTQYF. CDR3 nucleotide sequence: TGTGCCAGCAGTCCTTCTAGCGGGGGGCCAGATACGCAGTATTTT.

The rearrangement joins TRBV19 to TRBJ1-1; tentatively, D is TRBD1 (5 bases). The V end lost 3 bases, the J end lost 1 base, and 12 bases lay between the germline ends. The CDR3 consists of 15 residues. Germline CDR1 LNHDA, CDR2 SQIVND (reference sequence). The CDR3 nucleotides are TGTGCCAGTAGTATTAAGGGAAGGGGGAACACTGAAGCTTTCTTT. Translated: CASSIKGRGNTEAFF.

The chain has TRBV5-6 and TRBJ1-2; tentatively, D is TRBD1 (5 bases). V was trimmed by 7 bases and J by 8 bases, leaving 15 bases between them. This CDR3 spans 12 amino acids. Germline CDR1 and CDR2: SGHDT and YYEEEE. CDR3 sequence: CASSDTKAGYTF. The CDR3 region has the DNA TGTGCCAGCTCGGACACCAAGGCCGGCTACACCTTC. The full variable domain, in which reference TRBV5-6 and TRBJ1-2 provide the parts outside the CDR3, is DAGVTQSPTHLIKTRGQQVTLRCSPKSGHDTVSWYQQALGQGPQFIFQYYEEEERQRGNFPDRFSGHQFPNYSSELNVNALLLGDSALYLCASSDTKAGYTFGSGTRLTVV.

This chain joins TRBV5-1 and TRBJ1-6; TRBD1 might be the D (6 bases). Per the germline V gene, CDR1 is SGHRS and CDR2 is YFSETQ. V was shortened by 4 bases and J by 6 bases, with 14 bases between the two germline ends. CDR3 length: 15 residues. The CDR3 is CASSLGTLLNSPLHF. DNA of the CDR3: TGCGCCAGCAGCCTTGGGACACTACTTAATTCACCCCTCCACTTT.

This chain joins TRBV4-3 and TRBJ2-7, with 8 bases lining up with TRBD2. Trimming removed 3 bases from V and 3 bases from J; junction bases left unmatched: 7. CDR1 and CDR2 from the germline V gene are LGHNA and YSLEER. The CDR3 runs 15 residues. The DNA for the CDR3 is TGCGCCAGCAGCCAGCGAGCGGGAGCTAACTACGAGCAGTACTTC. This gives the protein CASSQRAGANYEQYF.

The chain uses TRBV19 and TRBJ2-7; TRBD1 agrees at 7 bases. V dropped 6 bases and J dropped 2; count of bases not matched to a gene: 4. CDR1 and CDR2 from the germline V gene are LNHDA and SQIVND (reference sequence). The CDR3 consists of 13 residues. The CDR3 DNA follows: TGTGCCAGTAGCCCGACAGGGACCTACGAGCAGTACTTC. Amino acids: CASSPTGTYEQYF. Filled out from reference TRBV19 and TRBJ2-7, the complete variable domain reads DGGITQSPKYLFRKEGQNVTLSCEQNLNHDAMYWYRQDPGQGLRLIYYSQIVNDFQKGDIAEGYSVSREKKESFPLTVTSAQKNPTAFYLCASSPTGTYEQYFGPGTRLTVT.

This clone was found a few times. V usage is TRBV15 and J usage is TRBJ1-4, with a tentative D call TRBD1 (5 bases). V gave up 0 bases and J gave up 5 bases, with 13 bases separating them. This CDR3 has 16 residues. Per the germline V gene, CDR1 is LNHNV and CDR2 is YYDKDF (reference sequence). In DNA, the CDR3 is TGTGCCACCAGCAGAGAAGGAGGGGTTGGGAATGAAAAACTGTTTTTT. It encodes CATSREGGVGNEKLFF.

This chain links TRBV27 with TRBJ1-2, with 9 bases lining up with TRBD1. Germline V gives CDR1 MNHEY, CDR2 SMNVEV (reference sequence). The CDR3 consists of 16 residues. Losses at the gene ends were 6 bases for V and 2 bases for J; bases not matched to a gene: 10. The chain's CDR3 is CASSQYGDRVNYGYTF. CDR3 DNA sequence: TGTGCCAGCAGCCAATATGGGGACAGGGTAAACTATGGCTACACCTTC.

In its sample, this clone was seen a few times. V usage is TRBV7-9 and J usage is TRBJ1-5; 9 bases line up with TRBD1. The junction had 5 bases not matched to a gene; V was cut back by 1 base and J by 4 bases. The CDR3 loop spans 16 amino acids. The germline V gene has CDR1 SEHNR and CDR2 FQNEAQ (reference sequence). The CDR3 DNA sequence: TGTGCCAGCAGCTTAGAACAGGGGGCGCCGAATCAGCCCCAGCATTTT. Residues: CASSLEQGAPNQPQHF.

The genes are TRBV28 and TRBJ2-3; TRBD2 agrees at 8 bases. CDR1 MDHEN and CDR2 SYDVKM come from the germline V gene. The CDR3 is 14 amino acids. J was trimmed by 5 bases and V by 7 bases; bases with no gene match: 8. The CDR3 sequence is CASTGGGLVDTQYF. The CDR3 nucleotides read TGTGCCAGCACCGGGGGGGGGCTGGTAGATACGCAGTATTTT.

The CDR3 is CASSGRGLANYGYTF. In DNA, the CDR3 is TGTGCCAGCAGTGGGAGGGGATTAGCTAACTATGGCTACACCTTC. This chain links TRBV7-8 with TRBJ1-2, with D possibly TRBD1 on 5 matching bases. The CDR3 runs to 15 residues. The germline gives CDR1 SGHVS, CDR2 FQNEAQ. Trimming took 6 bases from V and 0 from J, leaving 14 bases between them.

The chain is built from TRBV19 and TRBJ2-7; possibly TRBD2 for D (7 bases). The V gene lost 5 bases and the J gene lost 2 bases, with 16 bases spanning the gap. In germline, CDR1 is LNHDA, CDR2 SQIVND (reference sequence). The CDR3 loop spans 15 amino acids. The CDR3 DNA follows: TGTGCCAGTAGTGAGAGGGGGGGCAAGGCCTACGAGCAGTACTTC. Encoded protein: CASSERGGKAYEQYF.

The DNA for the CDR3 is TGTGCCATCAGTGGAGGGACTATCAGCTACGAGCAGTACTTC. This encodes CAISGGTISYEQYF. The rearrangement links TRBV10-3 to TRBJ2-7; 7 nucleotides align to TRBD2. After removal of 4 bases from V and 3 bases from J, the junction contained 6 bases not matched to a gene. CDR3 size: 14 residues. Germline CDR1 reads ENHRY; CDR2 reads SYGVKD.

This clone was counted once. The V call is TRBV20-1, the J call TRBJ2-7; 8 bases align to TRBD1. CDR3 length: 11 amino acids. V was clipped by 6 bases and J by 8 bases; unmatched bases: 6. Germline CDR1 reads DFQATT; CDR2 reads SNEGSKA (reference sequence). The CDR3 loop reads CSALDRVQQYF. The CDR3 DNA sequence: TGCAGTGCCCTGGACAGGGTTCAGCAGTACTTC.

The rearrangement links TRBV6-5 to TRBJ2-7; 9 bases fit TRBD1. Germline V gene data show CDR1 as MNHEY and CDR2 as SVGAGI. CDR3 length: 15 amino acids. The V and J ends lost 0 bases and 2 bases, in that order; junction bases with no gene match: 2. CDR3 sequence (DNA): TGTGCCAGCAGTTACTCCCGGGACAGGGCCTACGAGCAGTACTTC. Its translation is CASSYSRDRAYEQYF.

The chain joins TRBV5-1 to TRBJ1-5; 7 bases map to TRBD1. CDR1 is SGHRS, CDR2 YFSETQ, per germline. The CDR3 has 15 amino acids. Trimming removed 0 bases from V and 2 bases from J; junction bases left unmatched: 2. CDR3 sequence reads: CASSLEGAGNQPQHF. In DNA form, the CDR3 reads TGCGCCAGCAGCTTGGAGGGGGCGGGCAATCAGCCCCAGCATTTT.

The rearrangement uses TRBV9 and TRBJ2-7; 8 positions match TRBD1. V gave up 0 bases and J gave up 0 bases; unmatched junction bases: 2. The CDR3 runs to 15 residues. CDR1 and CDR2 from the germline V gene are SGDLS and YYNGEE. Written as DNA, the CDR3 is TGTGCCAGCAGCGTAGCAGGGGGCCCCTCCTACGAGCAGTACTTC. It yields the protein CASSVAGGPSYEQYF.

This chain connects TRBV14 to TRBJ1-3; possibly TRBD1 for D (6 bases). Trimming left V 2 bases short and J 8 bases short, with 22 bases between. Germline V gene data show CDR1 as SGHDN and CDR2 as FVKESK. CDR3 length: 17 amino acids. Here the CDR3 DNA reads TGTGCCAGCAGCCAACTCCCCTGGCGGACAGATCAGGACACCATATATTTT. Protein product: CASSQLPWRTDQDTIYF.

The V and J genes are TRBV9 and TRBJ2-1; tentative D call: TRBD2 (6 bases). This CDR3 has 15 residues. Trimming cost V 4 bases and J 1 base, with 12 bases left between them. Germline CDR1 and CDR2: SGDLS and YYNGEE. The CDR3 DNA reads TGTGCCAGCAGCCCGTTGCGGGGATCCTACAATGAGCAGTTCTTC. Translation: CASSPLRGSYNEQFF.